This T cell receptor beta chain was captured in a study of T cell responses to AZD1222 COVID-19 vaccine. The study, taken as a whole, reports: The study sampled repertoires only after the peak T cell response.

Notes on this clone: Its antigen is as yet unknown.

Repertoires were generated with immunoSEQ multiplex PCR, while TCRdb's copy carries only in-frame clones and drops some. The sample holds 140,000 or so clones; approximately 92% are singletons and the top ten take around 1.6%. The CDR3 consists of 14 residues. Germline CDR1 is MDHEN and CDR2 is SYDVKM. Trimming took off 3 bases at V and 2 bases at J, with 11 bases between the two ends. The receptor was derived from an adult in good health. Sequenced here: peripheral blood, sampled on day 0 of AZD1222 vaccination. The rearrangement uses TRBV28 and TRBJ2-7; weak D call: TRBD1 (5 bases). This CDR3 is CASSFPRAPYEQYF. The CDR3 bases are TGTGCCAGCAGTTTCCCCAGGGCCCCCTACGAGCAGTACTTC.